Sequencing of this T cell receptor beta chain was carried out in a study of T cell responses to AZD1222 COVID-19 vaccine. Study results and caveats: Clonal diversity was possibly underestimated, and white British individuals and females predominated among donors.

Method: immunoSEQ multiplex PCR; TCRdb's copy keeps in-frame clones and lacks some. The sample shows around 100,000 clones, approximately 90% of them seen only once. Germline CDR1 reads WNHNN; CDR2 reads SYGVQD (reference sequence). There are 12 residues in the CDR3. V shed 11 bases, J shed 5 bases, and the junction held 4 bases outside the gene matches. With respect to this clone: The target antigen is unknown.

The clonotype comes from an adult in good health. The sample here was peripheral blood, taken on day 0 of AZD1222 vaccination. V is TRBV10-1 and J is TRBJ2-2; TRBD2 matches at 8 bases. The CDR3 sequence is CAASGGTGELFF. In nucleotides, the CDR3 is TGCGCCGCCTCGGGGGGGACCGGGGAGCTGTTTTTT.